This TCR beta chain comes out of a study of radiation and T cells in renal cell carcinoma. A few counts support this clone. Sample time point: blood 4 weeks post-SBRT, at nephrectomy. Stated treatment: 15 Gy SBRT to primary tumor, nephrectomy 4 weeks later. Looked up from germline, CDR1 is MNHEY and CDR2 is SMNVEV (reference sequence). The V end lost 5 bases, the J end lost 5 bases, and 18 bases lay between the germline ends. The CDR3 totals 15 residues. The data were produced by immunoSEQ multiplex PCR, yet TCRdb's version contains in-frame clones alone and is incomplete. The data show just over 95,000 clones, approximately 80% seen once.

This specimen was blood, taken from a patient whose treatment included radiotherapy and nephrectomy. V is TRBV27 and J is TRBJ1-1; D might be TRBD1 (5 bases). This TCR derives from a man aged 55-75 years with renal cell carcinoma. The CDR3 reads CASSPHNSWGTEAFF. CDR3 DNA: TGTGCCAGCAGTCCACATAACAGTTGGGGGACTGAAGCTTTCTTT.